The sequence of this T cell receptor (beta chain) was determined in a study of shared clonotypes between healthy human individuals. Regarding the study as a whole: Non-shared clonotypes showed lower generation probabilities than clonotypes common to all four donors. When naive CD4 clonotypes were compared across several donors, around 4.6% were shared.

CD45RO-negative, CCR7-positively selected cells formed the naive CD8 fraction, excluding terminally differentiated effector memory CD45RA+ cells. This CDR3 spans 15 amino acids. From germline, CDR1 is SSHAT and CDR2 FNYEAQ (reference sequence). Data came from immunoSEQ multiplex PCR; TCRdb stores just in-frame clones and leaves some out. The sample yields roughly 1,800,000 clones, about 95% seen once. On this clone itself: Antigen specificity is unknown. The junction departs from the called germline gene at one end, perhaps through a read error.

The receptor comes from a man younger than 35 in good health. The chain employs TRBV7-7 and TRBJ2-2; no firm D call. Sequencing was done on a sample of naive CD8+ T cells sorted from blood. In nucleotides, the CDR3 is TGTGCTAGCAGCTTAGGAAGGGCCAACACCGGGGAGCTGTTTTTT. Translated: CASSLGRANTGELFF.